The next 3 T cell receptor beta chains were all read from a single sample in a study of blood T cells in healthy people across ages. Alongside a J-beta primer mix, a sample-barcoded 5' primer served in a second PCR lasting about 7 to 11 cycles. TCRdb fed the 5' RACE reads into MiXCR, producing one record per CDR3 protein. The table shows approximately 290,000 distinct CDR3 sequences, with roughly a quarter occurring only once. The sample taken for sequencing was blood. The source of these receptors is a woman in her 70s in good health.

This clonotype was counted a few times. The V and J genes are TRBV27 and TRBJ2-5; D not resolved. TRBJ2-7 explains the end of the DNA better; the J call may be wrong. There are 16 residues in the CDR3. Germline assignment: CDR1 MNHEY and CDR2 SMNVEV (reference sequence). The CDR3 region is CASSFAKGIVPYEQYF. The CDR3 bases are TGTGCCAGCAGTTTTGCAAAAGGGATAGTCCCCTACGAGCAGTACTTC.

This rearrangement joins TRBV4-3 to TRBJ2-3, with a possible D match to TRBD2 (6 bases). The CDR3 is 16 amino acids. Germline V gene lookup returns CDR1 LGHNA and CDR2 YSLEER. Trimming stripped 1 base from V and 3 bases from J, with 14 bases between. As DNA, the CDR3 is TGCGCCAGCAGCCAAGTTTACGGGAGTGAAACAGATACGCAGTATTTT. This gives the protein CASSQVYGSETDTQYF.

This clonotype came up many times. The chain combines TRBV29-1 with TRBJ2-3, with 8 nucleotides matching TRBD2. This CDR3 is 14 amino acids long. The V segment lost 6 bases and the J segment 5 bases; nucleotides outside the gene matches: 10. Per germline, CDR1 SQVTM and CDR2 ANQGSEA. The CDR3 here is CSVGASGSGDTQYF. CDR3 DNA sequence: TGCAGCGTAGGAGCAAGCGGGAGCGGAGATACGCAGTATTTT.